This TCR beta chain emerged from a study of graft-versus-host responses after intestinal transplantation. Study in general: Following induction with anti-thymocyte globulin, all recipients were given tacrolimus and steroids for approximately three years.

Only in-frame clones appear in the TCRdb table, and some are missing; sequencing was by immunoSEQ multiplex PCR. This table holds some 100,000 clones, about nine tenths found once. Regarding the study as a whole: Peak levels of circulating GvH clones tracked with early post-transplant HvG declines. Recipient marrow held GvH clones, some first seen in ileum or blood.

A word on this clone: Antigen specificity is unknown.

This receptor was identified in a human donor who was the organ donor for an intestinal transplant. Material: unstimulated CD8+ T cells sorted from spleen or lymph node cells, obtained before transplant.

DNA of the CDR3: TGCGCCAGCAGCTTGGGTCAACAGGGGGCATTTCATGGCTACACCTTC. It yields the protein CASSLGQQGAFHGYTF. V is TRBV5-1 and J is TRBJ1-2; 9 positions match TRBD1. Losses at the gene ends were 0 bases for V and 6 bases for J; bases not matched to a gene: 9. Germline loops: CDR1 SGHRS, CDR2 YFSETQ. The CDR3 sequence is 16 residues long.